The source of this T cell receptor beta chain is a study of blood T cell repertoires in COVID-19. Study context: Specimens from acute and convalescent COVID-19 originated in the United States, Italy and Spain. The cDNA or gDNA used as material had been derived from T cells, B-cell-depleted T cells, or PBMCs.

Seattle researchers signed up patients amid active infection and tracked them longitudinally. This CDR3 is 15 amino acids long. Germline CDR1 is SNHLY and CDR2 is FYNNEI. Trimming stripped 3 bases from V and 5 bases from J, with 14 bases between. This table comes from immunoSEQ multiplex PCR, and its TCRdb copy is limited to in-frame clones, with some not included. This sample has fewer than 140,000 clones, with 76% found just once. Sequencing was done on a sample of peripheral blood. The chain has TRBV2 and TRBJ2-1, with a possible D match to TRBD2 (5 bases). The source of this sequence is an elderly man with COVID-19, enrolled during active disease. CDR3 coding DNA: TGTGCCAGCAGTGAGACTCGCCGAGGGAACAATGAGCAGTTCTTC. Amino acid sequence: CASSETRRGNNEQFF.